These 10 T cell receptor beta chains were sequenced from one sample in a study of cytomegalovirus exposure and HLA in healthy donors. The PCR contained 60 Vbeta and 13 Jbeta primers. Method: immunoSEQ multiplex PCR; TCRdb's copy keeps in-frame clones and lacks some. The listing contains 200,000 to 250,000 clones. The sequenced material came from PBMCs. The receptors stem from a girl aged 2 to 10 in good health and CMV-seropositive.

As regards this clone: The same CDR3 also results from other DNA sequences found in this sample. The V gene is TRBV5-1, the J gene TRBJ2-2, with D possibly matching TRBD2 (5 bases). Per germline, CDR1 SGHRS and CDR2 YFSETQ. This CDR3 region has 16 residues. V was cut by 4 bases and J by 7 bases, with 20 bases left in between. The CDR3 region has the DNA TGCGCCAGCAGCATGGCTAGTTCGCGTCGGGACGGGGAGCTGTTTTTT. It specifies CASSMASSRRDGELFF. The whole variable domain, filled in from reference TRBV5-1 and TRBJ2-2, reads KAGVTQTPRYLIKTRGQQVTLSCSPISGHRSVSWYQQTPGQGLQFLFEYFSETQRNKGNFPGRFSGRQFSNSRSEMNVSTLELGDSALYLCASSMASSRRDGELFFGEGSRLTVL.

The genes are TRBV9 and TRBJ2-7; TRBD2 might be the D (5 bases). Germline V CDR1 and CDR2: SGDLS, YYNGEE. The CDR3 runs 15 residues. Trimming left V 3 bases short and J 4 bases short, with 17 bases between. As DNA, the CDR3 is TGTGCCAGCAGCGGAGGTGGGAGATCCGGTTACGAGCAGTACTTC. Encoded protein: CASSGGGRSGYEQYF.

The chain recombines TRBV6-1 with TRBJ1-2, with a weak D call TRBD1 (5 bases). Trimming left V 4 bases short and J 6 bases short, with 18 bases between. The germline CDR1 and CDR2 sequences are MNHNS and SASEGT. This CDR3 region has 15 residues. CDR3 sequence (DNA): TGTGCCAGCAGTGTAACCGGCGGGGACGCCGATGGCTACACCTTC. Residues: CASSVTGGDADGYTF.

The chain is built from TRBV5-8 and TRBJ1-2; the D gene is possibly TRBD1 (5 bases). The germline V gene has CDR1 SGHTS and CDR2 YDEGEE. This CDR3 region has 16 residues. Trimming took 5 bases from V and 4 from J, leaving 21 bases between them. As DNA, the CDR3 is TGTGCCAGCAGTACCGAGACAGTTCTAGGGGTCTATGGCTACACCTTC. Its translation: CASSTETVLGVYGYTF.

The chain couples TRBV28 to TRBJ2-1, with TRBD2 matching over 12 bases. Germline loops: CDR1 MDHEN, CDR2 SYDVKM. The V and J ends lost 7 bases and 3 bases, in that order; junction bases with no gene match: 13. This CDR3 is built from 18 residues. CDR3 sequence: CASTLGLAGGPDYNEQFF. The DNA of the CDR3 is TGTGCCAGCACCCTCGGGCTAGCGGGAGGGCCGGACTACAATGAGCAGTTCTTC.

The chain joins TRBV28 to TRBJ1-2, with a possible D match to TRBD1 (5 bases). The V gene lost 6 bases and the J gene lost 4 bases, with 15 bases spanning the gap. CDR1 is MDHEN, CDR2 SYDVKM, per germline. The CDR3 contains 14 residues. The chain's CDR3 is CASSSAGGSYGYTF. For the CDR3, the DNA is TGTGCCAGCAGCTCAGCGGGGGGTAGCTATGGCTACACCTTC.

The rearrangement joins TRBV29-1 to TRBJ2-2, with D possibly matching TRBD2 (5 bases). Trimming cost V 7 bases and J 6 bases, with 18 bases left between them. The length of the CDR3 is 14 residues. Germline V gives CDR1 SQVTM, CDR2 ANQGSEA. The CDR3 spells CSALSGVHPGELFF. The CDR3 DNA reads as TGCAGCGCTCTGAGCGGCGTACACCCCGGGGAGCTGTTTTTT.

The chain couples TRBV4-1 to TRBJ2-1; 10 bases match TRBD1. CDR1 MGHRA and CDR2 YSYEKL come from the germline V gene. The CDR3 covers 15 residues. V trimming: 1 base; J trimming: 9 bases; junction bases outside the gene matches: 6. The CDR3 protein is CASSQVSRTGGEQFF. The CDR3 DNA follows: TGCGCCAGCAGCCAAGTTAGTAGGACAGGGGGTGAGCAGTTCTTC.

This chain links TRBV5-5 with TRBJ1-1; 8 positions agree with TRBD1. V was clipped by 4 bases and J by 4 bases; unmatched bases: 12. This CDR3 comprises 16 residues. Germline CDR1 SGHKS, CDR2 YYEKEE (reference sequence). The CDR3 region has the DNA TGTGCCAGCAGCCCAACACTGACAGGGGAGACCACTGAAGCTTTCTTT. Its translation: CASSPTLTGETTEAFF.

The chain recombines TRBV6-1 with TRBJ1-3; 7 bases fit TRBD1. The germline gives CDR1 MNHNS, CDR2 SASEGT. This CDR3 comprises 17 residues. V gave up 2 bases and J gave up 2 bases; unmatched junction bases: 9. The CDR3 spells CASSELGGQGAGNTIYF. In DNA form, the CDR3 reads TGTGCCAGCAGTGAACTTGGAGGGCAGGGGGCTGGAAACACCATATATTTT.